The subject of this entry is one T cell receptor (beta chain). This entry comes from a study of blood T cell repertoires in COVID-19. The overall study: Both acute and convalescent COVID-19 samples were obtained from the United States, Italy and Spain. The cDNA or gDNA used as material had been derived from T cells, B-cell-depleted T cells, or PBMCs.

Here immunoSEQ multiplex PCR was the method, and the copy in TCRdb shows in-frame clones only, minus some. The data hold 150,000 to 200,000 clones, with around 80% observed a single time. CDR1 is SGHDN, CDR2 FVKESK, per germline. CDR3 length: 13 residues. V shed 3 bases and J 5 bases; nucleotides not matched to a gene: 3. The chain links TRBV14 to TRBJ1-1; the match to TRBD1 covers 7 bases. This TCR was recovered from a woman aged 60-75 years who had recovered from COVID-19. Sequencing was carried out using PBMCs or T cells enriched from blood (not recorded which). The CDR3 spells CASSQMTGTEAFF. CDR3 DNA sequence: TGTGCCAGCAGCCAGATGACAGGGACTGAAGCTTTCTTT.